This TCR beta chain came from a study of cytomegalovirus exposure and HLA in healthy donors. The PCR employed 60 Vbeta primers together with 13 Jbeta primers. Assay used: immunoSEQ multiplex PCR; TCRdb lists only in-frame clones, some missing. The repertoire holds approximately 120,000 clones, 75% to 90% seen once, with more than 8% in the top ten. The trim removed 1 base at V and 7 bases at J, leaving 10 bases unmatched. CDR3 size: 16 residues. CDR1 is MNHNS, CDR2 SASEGT, per germline. The study, taken as a whole, reports: Among TCR beta chains of equal frequency, HLA-associated ones were more clonally expanded in a later analysis. Productive rates of about 90% or about 30% were seen for most TCR beta V segments in an earlier analysis.

The table lists this clone with a few counts. Its antigen is unknown. Sequences were obtained from PBMCs. This clonotype originated in a man younger than 40 in good health and CMV-seropositive. The rearrangement links TRBV6-1 to TRBJ1-5, with TRBD1 matching 7 bases. This CDR3 reads CASSEEGTVLGQPQHF. The CDR3 nucleotides read TGTGCCAGCAGTGAAGAGGGGACAGTGCTCGGGCAGCCCCAGCATTTT.